A single sample is the source of the 26 T cell receptor beta chains below, sequenced in a study of memory CD4+ T cells and cytomegalovirus serostatus. Generated by immunoSEQ multiplex PCR, the TCRdb table keeps only in-frame clones and is missing some. Altogether around 60,000 clones are present, around 77% being singletons, with the ten largest covering 0.75% to 0.9%. Single viable CD3+CD4+CD8-CD45RO+ cells were sorted as the memory CD4+ T cells. The sample consisted of memory CD4+ T cells from blood. The receptors shown here come from an adult in good health and CMV-seronegative.

The J gene is TRBJ2-7, the V gene TRBV5-4; 7 positions agree with TRBD2. Germline V gene data show CDR1 as SGHNT and CDR2 as YYREEE (reference sequence). The CDR3 covers 18 residues. V was clipped by 2 bases and J by 0 bases; unmatched bases: 14. CDR3 coding DNA: TGTGCCAGCAGCTTTGGGCGGGAGAGGGGTCTTAGCTCCTACGAGCAGTACTTC. Protein: CASSFGRERGLSSYEQYF.

This chain links TRBV6-6 with TRBJ2-7, with D maybe TRBD1 (5 bases). Trimming took 2 bases from V and 6 from J, leaving 14 bases between them. The CDR3 covers 14 residues. Germline V gives CDR1 MNHNY, CDR2 SVGAGI (reference sequence). The CDR3 spells CASSYGSPGPEQYF. CDR3 sequence (DNA): TGTGCCAGCAGTTACGGGTCTCCAGGGCCCGAGCAGTACTTC.

This chain connects TRBV5-4 to TRBJ2-7; 13 nucleotides agree with TRBD2. There are 15 residues in the CDR3. From germline, CDR1 is SGHNT and CDR2 YYREEE (reference sequence). Trimming took 3 bases from V and 5 from J; bases not matched to a gene: 5. DNA of the CDR3: TGTGCCAGCAGCTACGGACTAGCGGGAGCCAACGAGCAGTACTTC. It codes for CASSYGLAGANEQYF. The variable domain in full, with the rest retrieved from reference TRBV5-4 and TRBJ2-7, is ETGVTQSPTHLIKTRGQQVTLRCSSQSGHNTVSWYQQALGQGPQFIFQYYREEENGRGNFPPRFSGLQFPNYSSELNVNALELDDSALYLCASSYGLAGANEQYFGPGTRLTVT.

V gene TRBV27 combines with J gene TRBJ2-5, with 12 positions matching TRBD1. The CDR3 is made up of 15 amino acids. Trimming took 7 bases from V and 4 from J; bases not matched to a gene: 7. The germline gives CDR1 MNHEY, CDR2 SMNVEV (reference sequence). For the CDR3, the DNA is TGTGCCAGCACCTCAGGGACAGGGGGCGCAGAGACCCAGTACTTC. It codes for CASTSGTGGAETQYF.

CDR3 in DNA: TGTGCCAGCAGCGCTGGTCAGGGTAGGGGCACTGAAGCTTTCTTT. It codes for CASSAGQGRGTEAFF. The genes are TRBV7-9 and TRBJ1-1; a possible D gene is TRBD1 (5 bases). Germline V lookup: CDR1 SEHNR, CDR2 FQNEAQ (reference sequence). There are 15 residues in the CDR3. With 5 bases removed from V and 4 bases from J, the gap between germline ends came to 17 bases.

This clone was seen just once. CDR3 in amino acids: CSVSQRVGSTDTQYF. CDR3 bases: TGCAGCGTCTCCCAAAGGGTGGGTAGCACAGATACGCAGTATTTT. The V and J genes are TRBV29-1 and TRBJ2-3; no firm D call. The CDR3 is made up of 15 amino acids. The germline V gene has CDR1 SQVTM and CDR2 ANQGSEA. V was clipped by 6 bases and J by 0 bases, with 16 bases between them.

The chain recombines TRBV15 with TRBJ2-7; 8 nucleotides line up with TRBD1. The germline V gene encodes CDR1 LNHNV and CDR2 YYDKDF (reference sequence). The CDR3 consists of 16 residues. V lost 0 bases and J lost 3; bases outside the gene matches: 7. CDR3 in DNA: TGTGCCACCAGCAGAGATCCTGTGGGGACAGGCTACGAGCAGTACTTC. Translated, it gives CATSRDPVGTGYEQYF.

This clone was counted only a few times. The CDR3 here is CAWSAPWGLSNQPQHF. The CDR3 DNA sequence: TGTGCCTGGAGTGCCCCGTGGGGGCTCAGTAATCAGCCCCAGCATTTT. The chain joins TRBV30 to TRBJ1-5; D may be TRBD1 (6 bases). Trimming pared 1 base from V and 4 bases from J, leaving 17 bases between. CDR1 is GTSNPN and CDR2 is SVGIG in the germline V gene (reference sequence). The CDR3 has 16 amino acids.

The chain is built from TRBV19 and TRBJ1-5; D is undetermined. The CDR3 is 15 residues long. Between the trimmed V and J ends, which lost 3 bases and 2 bases, there was a span of 11 bases. The V gene's germline CDR1 is LNHDA and CDR2 SQIVND (reference sequence). The CDR3 reads CASSIPGRGNQPQHF. In DNA form, the CDR3 reads TGTGCCAGTAGTATCCCCGGACGGGGCAATCAGCCCCAGCATTTT. Combining the CDR3 with reference TRBV19 and TRBJ1-5 gives the whole variable domain DGGITQSPKYLFRKEGQNVTLSCEQNLNHDAMYWYRQDPGQGLRLIYYSQIVNDFQKGDIAEGYSVSREKKESFPLTVTSAQKNPTAFYLCASSIPGRGNQPQHFGDGTRLSIL.

The count of this clone is one. The genes are TRBV25-1 and TRBJ1-6; no firm D call. The CDR3 extends over 17 amino acids. With 6 bases removed from V and 0 bases from J, the gap between germline ends came to 15 bases. Germline CDR1 and CDR2: MGHDK and SYGVNS. The CDR3 coding sequence is TGTGCCAGCAGCGATGGGCGTCGTGGCTCCTATAATTCACCCCTCCACTTT. Its translation: CASSDGRRGSYNSPLHF.

This clone was detected only once. This chain connects TRBV18 to TRBJ1-3; perhaps TRBD1 as D (5 bases). CDR1 is KGHSH, CDR2 LQKENI, per germline. V was pared by 6 bases and J by 9 bases, with 18 bases between. The CDR3 runs to 14 residues. CDR3 in DNA: TGTGCCAGCTCCGCGGGGGATTCTGAGAGCACCATATATTTT. Translation gives CASSAGDSESTIYF.

In this sample, this clone turned up a few times. The rearrangement joins TRBV6-5 to TRBJ1-1; perhaps TRBD1 as D (5 bases). Trimming removed 4 bases at V and 0 bases at J, with 9 bases between. CDR3 length: 14 residues. The germline V gene has CDR1 MNHEY and CDR2 SVGAGI. CDR3 in DNA: TGTGCCAGCAGTTCTCGGGGGGTGAACACTGAAGCTTTCTTT. Translating gives CASSSRGVNTEAFF.

The J gene is TRBJ1-2, the V gene TRBV29-1; 10 bases align to TRBD1. The CDR3 loop spans 13 amino acids. Germline V gives CDR1 SQVTM, CDR2 ANQGSEA. With 2 bases clipped from V and 8 bases from J, the junction kept 5 bases outside the gene matches. CDR3 sequence (DNA): TGCAGCGTTGAAAAGGACAGGGGGTTAGGCTACACCTTC. It yields the protein CSVEKDRGLGYTF. Combining the CDR3 with reference TRBV29-1 and TRBJ1-2 gives the whole variable domain SAVISQKPSRDICQRGTSLTIQCQVDSQVTMMFWYRQQPGQSLTLIATANQGSEATYESGFVIDKFPISRPNLTFSTLTVSNMSPEDSSIYLCSVEKDRGLGYTFGSGTRLTVV.

The chain employs TRBV7-3 and TRBJ1-1; D remains ambiguous. The V end was cut by 2 bases, the J end by 0 bases, with 10 bases between. Per the germline V gene, CDR1 is SGHTA and CDR2 is FQGTGA. The CDR3 totals 15 residues. The CDR3 loop is CASSLLGGMNTEAFF. The CDR3 coding sequence is TGTGCCAGCAGCTTACTTGGAGGAATGAACACTGAAGCTTTCTTT.

CDR3 bases: TGTGCCAGCAGCTTTACAGGAATCAATGAGCAGTTCTTC. Amino acid sequence: CASSFTGINEQFF. The rearrangement links TRBV5-8 to TRBJ2-1, with TRBD1 as a possible D gene (5 bases). Looked up from germline, CDR1 is SGHTS and CDR2 is YDEGEE. V was cut by 2 bases and J by 6 bases, with 9 bases left in between. The CDR3 sequence is 13 residues long.

This chain connects TRBV7-2 to TRBJ1-1, with 9 bases lining up with TRBD1. Germline CDR1 reads SGHTA; CDR2 reads FQGNSA. This CDR3 is 16 amino acids long. The junction had 9 bases not matched to a gene; V was cut back by 3 bases and J by 4 bases. In DNA, the CDR3 is TGTGCCAGCAGCTTCCCTTGGGGACAGGGAGGCACTGAAGCTTTCTTT. Protein product: CASSFPWGQGGTEAFF.

This clone occurred a few times. This chain uses TRBV19 with TRBJ1-1; TRBD1 aligns across 8 bases. J gave up 1 base and V 7 bases, and 2 bases lay outside the gene matches. Germline CDR1 reads LNHDA; CDR2 reads SQIVND (reference sequence). The CDR3 contains 13 residues. For the CDR3, the DNA is TGTGCCAGTATGGGACAGGAGAACACTGAAGCTTTCTTT. It encodes CASMGQENTEAFF.

V and J are TRBV29-1 and TRBJ2-7, with 7 bases lining up with TRBD1. With V trimmed by 4 bases and J by 7 bases, 7 bases remained unmatched. CDR1 is SQVTM and CDR2 is ANQGSEA in the germline V gene. The CDR3 sequence is 12 residues long. The CDR3: CSVVDRAGEQYF. For the CDR3, the DNA is TGCAGCGTTGTCGACAGGGCTGGGGAGCAGTACTTC.

This sequence joins TRBV10-3 and TRBJ2-7; D may match TRBD1 or TRBD2 (5 bases each). V was shortened by 11 bases and J by 0 bases, with 14 bases between the two germline ends. Looked up from germline, CDR1 is ENHRY and CDR2 is SYGVKD. The CDR3 loop spans 13 amino acids. The CDR3 DNA follows: TGTGCCTCCCGGGAAACAGGCTCCTACGAGCAGTACTTC. Translation gives CASRETGSYEQYF.

The V call is TRBV5-6, the J call TRBJ2-5; TRBD1 might be the D (6 bases). The CDR3 contains 14 residues. Germline CDR1 SGHDT, CDR2 YYEEEE. The germline V and J ends were trimmed by 4 bases and 1 base, with 11 bases remaining between them. The DNA for the CDR3 is TGTGCCAGCAGCAAGGACAGCGTCCAAGAGACCCAGTACTTC. Its translation is CASSKDSVQETQYF. Full variable domain (remainder filled in from reference TRBV5-6 and TRBJ2-5): DAGVTQSPTHLIKTRGQQVTLRCSPKSGHDTVSWYQQALGQGPQFIFQYYEEEERQRGNFPDRFSGHQFPNYSSELNVNALLLGDSALYLCASSKDSVQETQYFGPGTRLLVL.

The rearrangement uses TRBV14 and TRBJ2-1; 11 bases align to TRBD2. CDR3 length: 15 amino acids. Per the germline V gene, CDR1 is SGHDN and CDR2 is FVKESK. J was trimmed by 4 bases and V by 3 bases; bases with no gene match: 2. In DNA, the CDR3 is TGTGCCAGCAGCCATCCTAGCGGGAGGTACAATGAGCAGTTCTTC. This sequence encodes CASSHPSGRYNEQFF.

The chain combines TRBV4-1 with TRBJ2-1; 11 bases map to TRBD2. There are 17 residues in the CDR3. V dropped 0 bases and J dropped 6; count of bases not matched to a gene: 7. Germline V gene sequence: CDR1 MGHRA, CDR2 YSYEKL. CDR3 residues: CASSQDELAGAFNEQFF. CDR3 in DNA: TGCGCCAGCAGCCAAGACGAACTAGCGGGAGCGTTCAATGAGCAGTTCTTC.

This rearrangement joins TRBV27 to TRBJ2-6; D is uncertain. CDR1 is MNHEY and CDR2 is SMNVEV in the germline V gene (reference sequence). V was clipped by 1 base and J by 2 bases, with 6 bases between them. CDR3 length equals 15 residues. The CDR3 loop is CASSLLAPGANVLTF. The DNA for the CDR3 is TGTGCCAGCAGTTTATTGGCTCCTGGGGCCAACGTCCTGACTTTC. Based on the CDR3 plus reference TRBV27 and TRBJ2-6, the full variable domain is EAQVTQNPRYLITVTGKKLTVTCSQNMNHEYMSWYRQDPGLGLRQIYYSMNVEVTDKGDVPEGYKVSRKEKRNFPLILESPSPNQTSLYFCASSLLAPGANVLTFGAGSRLTVL.

The chain links TRBV4-1 to TRBJ2-3; D gene uncertain. Germline V gives CDR1 MGHRA, CDR2 YSYEKL. The CDR3 runs to 12 residues. V was clipped by 2 bases and J by 2 bases, with 2 bases between them. The CDR3 is CASSQTTDTQYF. The DNA of the CDR3 is TGCGCCAGCAGCCAAACCACAGATACGCAGTATTTT.

This clone appeared once. V and J are TRBV18 and TRBJ2-7; D tentatively fits TRBD1 or TRBD2 (6 bases each). Per the germline V gene, CDR1 is KGHSH and CDR2 is LQKENI. Between the trimmed V and J ends, which lost 3 bases and 4 bases, there was a span of 16 bases. This CDR3 has 15 amino acids. The DNA for the CDR3 is TGTGCCAGCTCACCGGCGGCAGGGGAGGAGTACGAGCAGTACTTC. Its protein is CASSPAAGEEYEQYF.

The table lists this clone with a few counts. Other DNA sequences of this sample code for an identical CDR3. This sequence joins TRBV4-2 and TRBJ2-2; the D is unclear. The CDR3 has 14 residues. Trimming left V 3 bases short and J 4 bases short, with 9 bases between. The germline gives CDR1 LGHNA, CDR2 YNFKEQ. This CDR3 reads CASSQSDTTGELFF. DNA of the CDR3: TGTGCCAGCAGCCAGTCCGATACCACCGGGGAGCTGTTTTTT.